Below are 25 T cell receptor beta chains sequenced from a single sample in a study of OX40 agonist ivuxolimab in advanced cancers. Data came from immunoSEQ multiplex PCR; TCRdb stores just in-frame clones and leaves some out. The table includes 50,000 to 65,000 clones, roughly 92% detected once. This specimen was CD4+ or CD8+ T cells sorted from blood, taken in a trial of the OX40 agonist ivuxolimab. Receptors originate from an adult with an advanced solid tumor such as melanoma, head and neck, liver or kidney cancer.

This chain connects TRBV6-1 to TRBJ2-7, with TRBD2 matching 10 bases. The germline CDR1 and CDR2 sequences are MNHNS and SASEGT. The CDR3 has 16 residues. The V gene end was trimmed by 3 bases and the J gene end by 5 bases; junction bases not matched to a gene: 10. This chain's CDR3 is CASSDLRAGGFHEQYF. CDR3 bases: TGTGCCAGCAGTGACCTAAGAGCGGGAGGGTTCCACGAGCAGTACTTC.

This clone was picked up a small number of times. The CDR3 here is CASSFLGGTDTQYF. CDR3 DNA sequence: TGTGCCAGCAGTTTCTTGGGCGGCACAGATACGCAGTATTTT. This sequence joins TRBV27 and TRBJ2-3; D is unresolved. This CDR3 has 14 amino acids. V gave up 3 bases and J gave up 1 base, with 8 bases separating them. Germline V gene lookup returns CDR1 MNHEY and CDR2 SMNVEV (reference sequence).

This chain links TRBV11-2 with TRBJ2-3; D gene unclear. Germline CDR1 and CDR2: SGHAT and FQNNGV. The CDR3 is 14 residues long. Trimming stripped 0 bases from V and 0 bases from J, with 4 bases between. CDR3 DNA: TGTGCCAGCAGCTTAGATACCAGCACAGATACGCAGTATTTT. This sequence encodes CASSLDTSTDTQYF.

The chain links TRBV27 to TRBJ1-4; D gene uncertain. Germline V gene data show CDR1 as MNHEY and CDR2 as SMNVEV (reference sequence). The CDR3 contains 14 residues. The V and J ends lost 6 bases and 3 bases respectively, with 11 bases between them. Here the CDR3 DNA reads TGTGCCAGCAGGGCGCATGGGCCTAATGAAAAACTGTTTTTT. Translation gives CASRAHGPNEKLFF.

To note about this clone: Other DNA sequences in the same sample also yield this CDR3. V usage is TRBV7-6 and J usage is TRBJ2-3, with 14 bases that match TRBD2. Germline CDR1 SGHVS, CDR2 FNYEAQ. Trimming at V came to 5 bases and at J to 6 bases, leaving 7 bases not matched to a gene. This CDR3 region has 16 residues. DNA for the CDR3: TGTGCCAGCAGCGACCGGACTAGCGGGAGGTCGGATACGCAGTATTTT. Translation gives CASSDRTSGRSDTQYF.

The rearrangement links TRBV7-6 to TRBJ2-1, with 9 positions matching TRBD2. V was clipped by 5 bases and J by 5 bases; unmatched bases: 13. From germline, CDR1 is SGHVS and CDR2 FNYEAQ. The CDR3 spans 17 residues. CDR3: CASSRREGGRVDNEQFF. The CDR3 DNA is TGTGCCAGCAGCCGGCGGGAGGGCGGGAGAGTGGACAATGAGCAGTTCTTC.

The J gene is TRBJ2-7, the V gene TRBV5-5; 7 bases match TRBD1. J was trimmed by 4 bases and V by 3 bases; bases with no gene match: 7. Germline lookup yields CDR1 SGHKS and CDR2 YYEKEE (reference sequence). This CDR3 contains 14 residues. CDR3 DNA: TGTGCCAGCAGCTCCACGGACAGGCCGTACGAGCAGTACTTC. Translating gives CASSSTDRPYEQYF.

This clone has only one observation. The V call is TRBV11-2, the J call TRBJ1-4; D not certain. From germline, CDR1 is SGHAT and CDR2 FQNNGV. The CDR3 covers 15 residues. V lost 5 bases and J lost 5, with 15 bases in between. CDR3 in DNA: TGTGCCAGCAGCCCCGACCGGGAGGAGAATGAAAAACTGTTTTTT. Protein product: CASSPDREENEKLFF.

The J gene is TRBJ1-2, the V gene TRBV12-5; D is unclear. In germline, CDR1 is LGHNT, CDR2 FRNRAP. There are 17 residues in the CDR3. V was pared by 0 bases and J by 5 bases, with 19 bases between. CDR3 residues: CASGLVEAREGGYGYTF. In DNA form, the CDR3 reads TGTGCTAGTGGTTTGGTAGAGGCTCGAGAGGGAGGATATGGCTACACCTTC.

The chain couples TRBV27 to TRBJ2-5, with a tentative D call TRBD2 (6 bases). The CDR3 is 12 residues long. V lost 5 bases and J 9 bases, leaving 13 bases between the germline ends. Germline assignment: CDR1 MNHEY and CDR2 SMNVEV (reference sequence). In nucleotides, the CDR3 is TGTGCCAGCAGTGATCCGGGGGAGGCCCAGTACTTC. Residues: CASSDPGEAQYF.

V gene TRBV5-1 combines with J gene TRBJ2-1; possibly TRBD2 for D (5 bases). V lost 0 bases, J lost 0 bases, and 13 bases lay in between. Germline V lookup: CDR1 SGHRS, CDR2 YFSETQ. CDR3 length equals 17 residues. The CDR3 nucleotides are TGCGCCAGCAGCTTGGACCCCCTAGGGAGCTCCTACAATGAGCAGTTCTTC. Translated, it gives CASSLDPLGSSYNEQFF. The whole variable domain, remainder taken from reference TRBV5-1 and TRBJ2-1, is KAGVTQTPRYLIKTRGQQVTLSCSPISGHRSVSWYQQTPGQGLQFLFEYFSETQRNKGNFPGRFSGRQFSNSRSEMNVSTLELGDSALYLCASSLDPLGSSYNEQFFGPGTRLTVL.

The chain employs TRBV30 and TRBJ1-1; the D is unclear. V was trimmed by 3 bases and J by 3 bases, leaving 11 bases between them. CDR1 is GTSNPN and CDR2 is SVGIG in the germline V gene (reference sequence). The CDR3 is made up of 13 amino acids. CDR3 bases: TGTGCCTGGAGCCCAGACACCTACACTGAAGCTTTCTTT. It codes for CAWSPDTYTEAFF.

V gene TRBV4-2 combines with J gene TRBJ2-5; TRBD1 or TRBD2 may be the D gene (7 bases each). The ends were cut back, 1 base at V and 5 bases at J, with 14 bases in the middle. The CDR3 is 15 residues long. Germline CDR1 LGHNA, CDR2 YNFKEQ. The CDR3 loop is CASSQGGGGRETQYF. Here the CDR3 DNA reads TGTGCCAGCAGCCAAGGGGGAGGGGGCCGGGAGACCCAGTACTTC.

In this sample, this clone turned up many times. This chain joins TRBV6-5 and TRBJ2-2; D may be TRBD1 or TRBD2 (6 bases each). Deletions cut 4 bases from V and 4 bases from J, with 16 bases between. Germline V gives CDR1 MNHEY, CDR2 SVGAGI. This CDR3 region has 16 residues. The CDR3 DNA reads TGTGCCAGCAGTTCCTTACCGGGGGCCGGCACCGGGGAGCTGTTTTTT. It codes for CASSSLPGAGTGELFF.

This chain joins TRBV27 and TRBJ2-7, with unresolved D. The V gene lost 5 bases and the J gene lost 2 bases, with 10 bases spanning the gap. This CDR3 spans 13 amino acids. Per the germline V gene, CDR1 is MNHEY and CDR2 is SMNVEV (reference sequence). CDR3 residues: CASSAGMAYEQYF. The CDR3 nucleotides are TGTGCCAGCAGTGCTGGAATGGCCTACGAGCAGTACTTC.

This clone was counted once. V and J are TRBV19 and TRBJ2-1, with 8 bases that match TRBD2. With V trimmed by 7 bases and J by 2 bases, 4 bases remained unmatched. The V gene's germline CDR1 is LNHDA and CDR2 SQIVND (reference sequence). The CDR3 totals 14 residues. CDR3 sequence: CASTEAGAYNEQFF. Written as DNA, the CDR3 is TGTGCCAGTACTGAAGCGGGAGCCTACAATGAGCAGTTCTTC.

The V gene is TRBV9, the J gene TRBJ2-7, with 10 bases fitting TRBD1. The CDR3 runs to 15 residues. V lost 2 bases and J lost 2; bases outside the gene matches: 4. In germline, CDR1 is SGDLS, CDR2 YYNGEE. CDR3 sequence reads: CASSVSGQGPYEQYF. In DNA, the CDR3 is TGTGCCAGCAGCGTGTCGGGACAGGGGCCCTACGAGCAGTACTTC.

Here the CDR3 DNA reads TGTGCCAGCAGCCCCCCTGGGACTAGCGGGGGCAATGAGCAGTTCTTC. Amino acid sequence: CASSPPGTSGGNEQFF. The rearrangement uses TRBV11-3 and TRBJ2-1; the match to TRBD2 covers 14 bases. Germline V gene data show CDR1 as SGHNT and CDR2 as YENEEA. J was trimmed by 6 bases and V by 5 bases; bases with no gene match: 6. The CDR3 spans 16 residues.

The rearrangement uses TRBV7-9 and TRBJ1-5; 8 bases map to TRBD1. The V segment lost 5 bases and the J segment 6 bases; nucleotides outside the gene matches: 9. Germline loops: CDR1 SEHNR, CDR2 FQNEAQ (reference sequence). CDR3 length equals 15 residues. CDR3 sequence: CASSVGTGGSQPQHF. CDR3 DNA sequence: TGTGCCAGCAGCGTAGGCACAGGGGGTAGTCAGCCCCAGCATTTT.

This chain connects TRBV9 to TRBJ2-1; 16 bases line up with TRBD2. The CDR3 covers 16 residues. With 0 bases clipped from V and 8 bases from J, the junction kept 2 bases outside the gene matches. CDR1 and CDR2 (germline): SGDLS, YYNGEE. The CDR3 protein is CASSVGGLAGGDEQFF. In DNA, the CDR3 is TGTGCCAGCAGCGTAGGGGGACTAGCGGGAGGGGATGAGCAGTTCTTC.

The rearrangement joins TRBV25-1 to TRBJ1-1; D uncertain. Germline-derived CDR1 and CDR2 are MGHDK and SYGVNS. With 1 base removed from V and 3 bases from J, the gap between germline ends came to 6 bases. This CDR3 region has 13 residues. Written as DNA, the CDR3 is TGTGCCAGCAGTGAATTTGGGTACACTGAAGCTTTCTTT. Its protein is CASSEFGYTEAFF.

The chain links TRBV29-1 to TRBJ1-4; 7 bases match TRBD1. The CDR3 spans 15 residues. The ends lost 6 bases at V and 7 bases at J; junction bases unmatched: 14. The germline V gene encodes CDR1 SQVTM and CDR2 ANQGSEA. CDR3 residues: CSVELPGTVGEKLFF. Here the CDR3 DNA reads TGCAGCGTCGAACTACCCGGGACAGTCGGTGAAAAACTGTTTTTT.

This chain uses TRBV4-1 with TRBJ1-1; 9 bases map to TRBD1. CDR3 length: 13 amino acids. The trim removed 3 bases at V and 4 bases at J, leaving 0 bases unmatched. Germline loops: CDR1 MGHRA, CDR2 YSYEKL. CDR3: CASSQGQGTEAFF. In nucleotides, the CDR3 is TGCGCCAGCAGCCAGGGACAGGGCACTGAAGCTTTCTTT.

The genes are TRBV7-9 and TRBJ2-5; no reliable D call. This CDR3 contains 14 residues. Germline V gene lookup returns CDR1 SEHNR and CDR2 FQNEAQ (reference sequence). V was trimmed by 3 bases and J by 2 bases, leaving 10 bases between them. The CDR3 bases are TGTGCCAGCAGCTTCTCGCACAGTCAAGAGACCCAGTACTTC. Translation gives CASSFSHSQETQYF.

The CDR3 spells CASIDGTGELFF. The CDR3 bases are TGCGCCAGCATCGACGGCACCGGGGAGCTGTTTTTT. The chain combines TRBV5-1 with TRBJ2-2; the D is unclear. Germline lookup yields CDR1 SGHRS and CDR2 YFSETQ. This CDR3 region has 12 residues. V shed 6 bases and J shed 4 bases, with 7 bases lying between them.